This TCR beta chain was sequenced for a study of CD8 T cells in ankylosing spondylitis. The study's findings and limits: Past research had described some motif variants in reactive arthritis synovial fluid and blood.

Making use of molecular barcodes, quantitative 5'-RACE generated TCR beta libraries. TCRdb passed the 5' RACE reads through MiXCR, listing each CDR3 protein once. The sample lists 200,000 to 250,000 distinct CDR3 sequences, roughly 25% occurring once. Regarding this clonotype: The target antigen is unknown.

CDR3 length: 14 residues. Germline trimming cut 6 bases from V and 4 bases from J; bases unmatched to any gene: 9. CDR1 MNHEY and CDR2 SVGEGT come from the germline V gene. Material: blood, either unsorted or a sorted T cell fraction (not recorded which). The clonotype was recovered from a male donor with ankylosing spondylitis or in good health (not recorded which). V and J are TRBV6-2 or TRBV6-3 and TRBJ2-7; the match to TRBD2 covers 7 bases. CDR3 amino acids: CASSRGLVPYEQYF. CDR3 DNA: TGTGCCAGCAGCCGCGGACTAGTACCGTACGAGCAGTACTTC.